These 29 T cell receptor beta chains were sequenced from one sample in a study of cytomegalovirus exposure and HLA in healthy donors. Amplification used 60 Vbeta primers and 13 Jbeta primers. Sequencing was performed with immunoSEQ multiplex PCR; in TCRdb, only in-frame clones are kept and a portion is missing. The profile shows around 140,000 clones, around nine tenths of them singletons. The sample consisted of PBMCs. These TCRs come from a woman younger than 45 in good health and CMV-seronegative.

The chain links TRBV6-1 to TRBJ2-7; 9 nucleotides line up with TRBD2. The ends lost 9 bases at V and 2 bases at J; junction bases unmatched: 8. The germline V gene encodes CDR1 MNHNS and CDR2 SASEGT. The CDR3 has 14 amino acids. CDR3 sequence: CASSWTSEAYEQYF. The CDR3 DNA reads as TGTGCCAGTTCCTGGACTAGCGAGGCCTACGAGCAGTACTTC.

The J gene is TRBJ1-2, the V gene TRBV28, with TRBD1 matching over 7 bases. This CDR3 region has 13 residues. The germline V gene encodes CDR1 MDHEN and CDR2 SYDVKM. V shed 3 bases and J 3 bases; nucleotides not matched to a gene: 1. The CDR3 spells CASSFGTDYGYTF. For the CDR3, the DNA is TGTGCCAGCAGTTTCGGGACAGACTATGGCTACACCTTC.

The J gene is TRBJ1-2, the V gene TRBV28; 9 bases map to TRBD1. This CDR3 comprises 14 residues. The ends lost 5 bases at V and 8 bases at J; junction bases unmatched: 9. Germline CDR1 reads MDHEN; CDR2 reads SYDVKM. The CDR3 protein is CASSPAGTGYGYTF. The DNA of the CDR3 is TGTGCCAGCAGTCCGGCCGGGACAGGGTACGGCTACACCTTC.

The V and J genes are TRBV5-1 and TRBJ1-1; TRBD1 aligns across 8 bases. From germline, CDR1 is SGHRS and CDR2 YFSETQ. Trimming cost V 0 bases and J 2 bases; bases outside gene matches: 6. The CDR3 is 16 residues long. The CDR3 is CASSLEAGGGNTEAFF. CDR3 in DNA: TGCGCCAGCAGCTTGGAGGCAGGGGGCGGTAACACTGAAGCTTTCTTT.

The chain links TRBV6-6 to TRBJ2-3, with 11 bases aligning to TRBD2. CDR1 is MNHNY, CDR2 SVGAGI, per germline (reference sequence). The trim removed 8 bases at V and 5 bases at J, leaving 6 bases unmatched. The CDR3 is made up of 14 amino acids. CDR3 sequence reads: CASQTSGAQDTQYF. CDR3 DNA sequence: TGTGCCAGCCAGACTAGCGGGGCTCAAGATACGCAGTATTTT.

The CDR3 nucleotides read TGTGCCAGCAGTGAATCCCCGGGGAGGGGTGGCTACGAGCAGTACTTC. Amino acids: CASSESPGRGGYEQYF. The chain has TRBV25-1 and TRBJ2-7, with 7 positions matching TRBD2. Germline CDR1 and CDR2: MGHDK and SYGVNS. V lost 1 base to trimming and J lost 3 bases; unmatched junction nucleotides: 9. CDR3 length equals 16 residues.

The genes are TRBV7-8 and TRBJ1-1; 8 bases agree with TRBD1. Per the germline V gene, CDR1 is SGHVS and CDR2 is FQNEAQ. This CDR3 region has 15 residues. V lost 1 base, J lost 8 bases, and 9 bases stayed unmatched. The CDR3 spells CASSLVRSRDREAFF. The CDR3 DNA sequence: TGTGCCAGCAGCTTAGTACGGTCGAGGGACAGGGAAGCTTTCTTT.

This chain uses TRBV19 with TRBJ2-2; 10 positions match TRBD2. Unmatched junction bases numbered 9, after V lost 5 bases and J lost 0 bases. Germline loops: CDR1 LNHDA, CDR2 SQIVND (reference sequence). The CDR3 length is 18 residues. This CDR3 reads CASSPSASGGPNTGELFF. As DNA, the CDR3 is TGTGCCAGTAGTCCCTCCGCTAGCGGGGGCCCGAACACCGGGGAGCTGTTTTTT.

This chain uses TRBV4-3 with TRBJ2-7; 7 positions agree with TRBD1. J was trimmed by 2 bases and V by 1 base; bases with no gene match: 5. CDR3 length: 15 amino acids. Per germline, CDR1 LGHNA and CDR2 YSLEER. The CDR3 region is CASSQGRDSTYEQYF. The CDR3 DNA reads TGCGCCAGCAGCCAAGGTCGGGACAGCACCTACGAGCAGTACTTC.

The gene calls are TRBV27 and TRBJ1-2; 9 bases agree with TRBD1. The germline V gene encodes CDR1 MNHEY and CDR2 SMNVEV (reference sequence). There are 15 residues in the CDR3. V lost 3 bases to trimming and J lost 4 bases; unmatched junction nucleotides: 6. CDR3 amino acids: CASSFDGTGFYGYTF. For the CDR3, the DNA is TGTGCCAGCAGTTTTGACGGGACAGGGTTCTATGGCTACACCTTC.

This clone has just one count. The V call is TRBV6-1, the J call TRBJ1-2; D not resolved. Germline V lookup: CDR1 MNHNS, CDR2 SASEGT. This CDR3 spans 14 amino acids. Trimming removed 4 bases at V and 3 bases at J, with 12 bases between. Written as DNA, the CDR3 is TGTGCCAGCAGTGGCACGGGGTCCTACTATGGCTACACCTTC. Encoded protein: CASSGTGSYYGYTF.

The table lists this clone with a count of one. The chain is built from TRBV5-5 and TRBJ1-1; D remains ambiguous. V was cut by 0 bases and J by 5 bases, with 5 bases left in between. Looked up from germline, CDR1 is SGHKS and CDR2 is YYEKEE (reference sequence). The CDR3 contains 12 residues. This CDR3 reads CASSLERTEAFF. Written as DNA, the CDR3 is TGTGCCAGCAGCTTGGAGAGGACTGAAGCTTTCTTT.

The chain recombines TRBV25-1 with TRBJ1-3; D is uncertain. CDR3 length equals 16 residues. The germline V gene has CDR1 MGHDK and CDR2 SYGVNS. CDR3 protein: CARFKRRKVTGNTIYF. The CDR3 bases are TGTGCTCGCTTTAAGAGGAGGAAGGTGACGGGAAACACCATATATTTT.

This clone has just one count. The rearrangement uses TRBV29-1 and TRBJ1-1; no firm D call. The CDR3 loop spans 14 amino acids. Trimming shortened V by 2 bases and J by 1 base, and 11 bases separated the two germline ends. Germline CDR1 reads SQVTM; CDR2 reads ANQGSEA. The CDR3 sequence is CSVEKRMRNTEAFF. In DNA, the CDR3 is TGCAGCGTTGAAAAGAGGATGAGGAACACTGAAGCTTTCTTT.

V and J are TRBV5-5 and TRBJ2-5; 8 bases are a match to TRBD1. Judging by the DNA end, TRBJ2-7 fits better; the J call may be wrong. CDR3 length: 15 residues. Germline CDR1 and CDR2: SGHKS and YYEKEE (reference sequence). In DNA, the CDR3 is TGTGCCAGCAGCGTCCAACTAACAGGGGGCTACGAGCAGTACTTC. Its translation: CASSVQLTGGYEQYF.

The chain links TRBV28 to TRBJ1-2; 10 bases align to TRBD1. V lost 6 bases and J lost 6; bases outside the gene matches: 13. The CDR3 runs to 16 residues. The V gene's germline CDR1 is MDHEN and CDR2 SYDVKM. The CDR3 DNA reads TGTGCCAGCAGCTTTCCCCCGGGACAGGGGTTGGATGGCTACACCTTC. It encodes CASSFPPGQGLDGYTF.

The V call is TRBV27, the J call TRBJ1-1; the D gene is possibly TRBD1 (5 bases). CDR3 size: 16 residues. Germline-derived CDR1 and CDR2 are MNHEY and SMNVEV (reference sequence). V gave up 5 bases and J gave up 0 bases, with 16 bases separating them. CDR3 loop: CASSPGTGGLNTEAFF. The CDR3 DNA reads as TGTGCCAGCAGTCCTGGGACGGGGGGATTGAACACTGAAGCTTTCTTT.

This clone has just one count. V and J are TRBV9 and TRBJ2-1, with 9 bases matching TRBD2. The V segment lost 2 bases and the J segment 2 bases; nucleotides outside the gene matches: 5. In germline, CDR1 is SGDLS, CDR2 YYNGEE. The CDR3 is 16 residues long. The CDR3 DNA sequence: TGTGCCAGCAGCGTCGGGCGGGGGGGCCCCTACAATGAGCAGTTCTTC. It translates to CASSVGRGGPYNEQFF.

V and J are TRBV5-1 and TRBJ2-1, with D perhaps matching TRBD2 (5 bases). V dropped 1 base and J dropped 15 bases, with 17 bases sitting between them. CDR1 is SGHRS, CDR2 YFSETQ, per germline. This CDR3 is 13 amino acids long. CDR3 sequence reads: CASSLRTSRVWFF. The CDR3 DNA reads TGCGCCAGCAGCTTGCGGACTTCTCGGGTGTGGTTCTTC.

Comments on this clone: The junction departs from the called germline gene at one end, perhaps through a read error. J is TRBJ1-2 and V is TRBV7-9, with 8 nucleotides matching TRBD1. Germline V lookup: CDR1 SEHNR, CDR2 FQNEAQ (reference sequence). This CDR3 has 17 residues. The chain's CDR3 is CSSSLGGRQGKFYGYTF. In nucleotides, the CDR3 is TGTTCCAGCAGCCTGGGGGGTCGACAGGGGAAATTCTATGGCTACACCTTC.

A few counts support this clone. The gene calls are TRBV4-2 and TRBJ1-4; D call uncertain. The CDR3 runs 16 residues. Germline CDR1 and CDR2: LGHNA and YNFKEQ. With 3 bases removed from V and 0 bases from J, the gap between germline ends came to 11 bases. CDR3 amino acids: CASSQANRATNEKLFF. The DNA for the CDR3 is TGTGCCAGCAGCCAGGCGAACAGAGCAACTAATGAAAAACTGTTTTTT.

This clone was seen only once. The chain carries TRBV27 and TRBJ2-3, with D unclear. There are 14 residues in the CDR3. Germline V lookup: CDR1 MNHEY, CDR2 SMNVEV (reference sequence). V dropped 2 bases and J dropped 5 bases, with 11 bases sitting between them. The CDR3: CASSLPGHLDTQYF. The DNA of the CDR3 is TGTGCCAGCAGTTTACCTGGGCACTTAGATACGCAGTATTTT.

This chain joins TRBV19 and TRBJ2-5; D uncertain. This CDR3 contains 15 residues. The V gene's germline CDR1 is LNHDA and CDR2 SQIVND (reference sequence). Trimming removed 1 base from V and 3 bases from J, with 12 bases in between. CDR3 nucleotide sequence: TGTGCCAGTAGTATAGGCTTGGGCCATGAAGAGACCCAGTACTTC. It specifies CASSIGLGHEETQYF.

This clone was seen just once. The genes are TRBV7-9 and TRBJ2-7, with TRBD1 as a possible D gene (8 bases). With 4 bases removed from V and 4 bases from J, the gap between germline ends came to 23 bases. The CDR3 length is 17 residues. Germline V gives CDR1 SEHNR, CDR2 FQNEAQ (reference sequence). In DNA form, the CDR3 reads TGTGCCAGCAGCTCAACAGGGGGTGGGAGGGCCATTTACGAGCAGTACTTC. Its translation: CASSSTGGGRAIYEQYF.

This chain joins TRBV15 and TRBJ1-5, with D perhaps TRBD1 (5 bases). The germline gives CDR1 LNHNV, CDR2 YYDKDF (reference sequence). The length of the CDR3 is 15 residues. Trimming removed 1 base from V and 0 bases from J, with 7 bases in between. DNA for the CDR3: TGTGCCACCAGCAGAGGGACATATAGCAATCAGCCCCAGCATTTT. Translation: CATSRGTYSNQPQHF.

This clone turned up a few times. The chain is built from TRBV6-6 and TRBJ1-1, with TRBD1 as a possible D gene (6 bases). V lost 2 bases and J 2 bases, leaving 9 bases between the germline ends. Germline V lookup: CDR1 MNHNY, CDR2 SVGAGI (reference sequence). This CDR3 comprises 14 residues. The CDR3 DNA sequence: TGTGCCAGCAGTTACCGGACAGTAAACACTGAAGCTTTCTTT. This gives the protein CASSYRTVNTEAFF.

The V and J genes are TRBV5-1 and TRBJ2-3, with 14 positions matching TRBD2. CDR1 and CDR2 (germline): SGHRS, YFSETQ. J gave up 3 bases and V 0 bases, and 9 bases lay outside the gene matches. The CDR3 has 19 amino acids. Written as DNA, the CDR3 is TGCGCCAGCAGCTTGGCCCATGTCGGACTAGCGGGAGGTACAGATACGCAGTATTTT. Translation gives CASSLAHVGLAGGTDTQYF.

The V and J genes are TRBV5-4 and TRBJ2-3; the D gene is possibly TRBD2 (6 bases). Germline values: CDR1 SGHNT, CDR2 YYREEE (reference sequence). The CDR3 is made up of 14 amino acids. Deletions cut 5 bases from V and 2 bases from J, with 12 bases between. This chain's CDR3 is CASRPGLNTDTQYF. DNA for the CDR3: TGTGCCAGCAGACCCGGACTAAACACAGATACGCAGTATTTT. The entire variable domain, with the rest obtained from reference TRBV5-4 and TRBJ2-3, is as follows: ETGVTQSPTHLIKTRGQQVTLRCSSQSGHNTVSWYQQALGQGPQFIFQYYREEENGRGNFPPRFSGLQFPNYSSELNVNALELDDSALYLCASRPGLNTDTQYFGPGTRLTVL.

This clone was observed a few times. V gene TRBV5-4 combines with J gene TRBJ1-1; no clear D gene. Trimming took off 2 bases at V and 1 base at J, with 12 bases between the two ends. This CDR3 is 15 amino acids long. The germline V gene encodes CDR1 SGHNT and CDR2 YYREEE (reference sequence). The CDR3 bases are TGTGCCAGCAGCTTTGGCAGGTCGTGGAACACTGAAGCTTTCTTT. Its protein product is CASSFGRSWNTEAFF.